These T cell receptor beta chains were read from a single sample in a study of sequential checkpoint blockade in melanoma. Clones were sequenced by immunoSEQ multiplex PCR, and TCRdb holds only the in-frame ones, with some missing. Of more than 9,500 clones listed, around 24% were seen once; the top ten hold around 16%. The sample consisted of tumor tissue (inferred from file names), taken from a patient given nivolumab and ipilimumab in sequence. The receptors were sampled from a human donor with melanoma. Each CDR3 is given with its conserved first and last residue. Each record gives: D gene, J gene, V gene, clone size, CDR3 protein, CDR3 DNA. The D gene is left open where the match is weak. For some rows the clone size is stated as once, few or many, or as a class when expanded; others skip it.

>TRBD1|TRBJ1-1|TRBV28|.
CASSPLDRVTEAFF
TGTGCCAGCAGCCCTTTGGACAGGGTCACTGAAGCTTTCTTT
>TRBD1|TRBJ1-2|TRBV6-8|few
CASRLGGTGDGYTF
TGTGCCAGCCGCTTGGGGGGGACAGGGGATGGCTACACCTTC
>.|TRBJ1-2|TRBV28|.
CASSLREPYGYTF
TGTGCCAGCAGTTTAAGAGAACCCTATGGCTACACCTTC
>.|TRBJ2-1|TRBV7-6|few
CASSLDPVTLNEQFF
TGTGCCAGCAGCTTAGACCCGGTAACTTTAAATGAGCAGTTCTTC
>.|TRBJ2-7|TRBV1|few
CTSSQDAGLAVRRYEQYF
TGCACCAGCAGCCAAGACGCAGGGCTAGCGGTCCGCCGATACGAGCAGTACTTC
>.|TRBJ2-5|TRBV29-1|.
CSVLIQGREETQYF
TGCAGCGTTTTAATTCAGGGGAGGGAGGAGACCCAGTACTTC
>.|TRBJ2-1|TRBV11-3|medium-sized
CASSLEGPWGSYNEQFF
TGTGCCAGCAGCTTAGAGGGACCCTGGGGCTCCTACAATGAGCAGTTCTTC
>TRBD1|TRBJ1-2|TRBV11-3|many
CASSSPTGTYYGYTF
TGTGCCAGCAGCTCCCCGACAGGGACGTACTATGGCTACACCTTC
>TRBD1|TRBJ1-5|TRBV5-1|.
CASKPGQGDQPQHF
TGCGCCAGCAAACCGGGACAGGGAGATCAGCCCCAGCATTTT
>.|TRBJ1-1|TRBV29-1|.
CSVTNLGGGTEAFF
TGCAGCGTCACTAATTTGGGCGGGGGAACTGAAGCTTTCTTT
>TRBD2|TRBJ2-7|TRBV2|few
CASSILSGGSTYEQYF
TGTGCCAGCAGTATTTTATCGGGCGGGAGCACCTACGAGCAGTACTTC
>TRBD1|TRBJ1-2|TRBV29-1|.
CSAYGTGERRGLDGYTF
TGCAGCGCCTACGGGACAGGGGAGCGCAGGGGGTTGGATGGCTACACCTTC
>TRBD2|TRBJ2-5|TRBV11-3|.
CASSFVAGGRETQYF
TGTGCCAGCAGCTTTGTAGCGGGAGGGCGAGAGACCCAGTACTTC
>.|TRBJ1-1|TRBV7-1|many
CASSLTTKGPNTEAFF
TGTGCCAGCAGCTTAACTACTAAGGGTCCGAACACTGAAGCTTTCTTT
>TRBD1|TRBJ1-2|TRBV27|few
CASSLRPGGIAGYTF
TGTGCCAGCAGTTTAAGGCCAGGGGGAATCGCTGGCTACACCTTC
>.|TRBJ1-4|TRBV7-2|many
CASSWGRNEKLFF
TGTGCCAGCAGCTGGGGCAGGAATGAAAAACTGTTTTTT
>.|TRBJ2-3|TRBV6-8|few
CASVPNRRPADTQYF
TGTGCCAGCGTTCCCAACAGGCGCCCGGCAGATACGCAGTATTTT
>TRBD1|TRBJ2-7|TRBV6-8|few
CAISGPDRGKREQYF
TGTGCCATCAGTGGACCGGACAGGGGAAAACGCGAGCAGTACTTC
>TRBD1|TRBJ1-1|TRBV19|.
CASSPDRATTEAFF
TGTGCCAGTAGTCCGGACAGGGCAACCACTGAAGCTTTCTTT
>.|TRBJ2-2|TRBV19|once
CASKRNLGEAGELFF
TGTGCCAGTAAAAGAAACTTAGGGGAAGCCGGGGAGCTGTTTTTT
>.|TRBJ2-1|TRBV11-3|many
CASSSPGGQNNEQFF
TGTGCCAGCAGCAGCCCAGGGGGGCAAAACAATGAGCAGTTCTTC
>.|TRBJ2-7|TRBV7-1|few
CASSLELSYEQYF
TGTGCCAGCAGCTTAGAACTCAGCTACGAGCAGTACTTC
>TRBD1|TRBJ1-3|TRBV19|medium-sized
CASSIRQGSSGNTIYF
TGTGCCAGTAGTATCCGACAGGGAAGCTCTGGAAACACCATATATTTT
>.|TRBJ2-5|TRBV15|.
CATAESLRQETQYF
TGTGCCACCGCTGAGTCGCTGAGGCAAGAGACCCAGTACTTC
>.|TRBJ1-2|TRBV19|.
CASRWVYGYTF
TGTGCCAGTAGATGGGTCTATGGCTACACCTTC
>TRBD1|TRBJ2-3|TRBV27|few
CASRPAGTGEDTQYF
TGTGCCAGCAGACCGGCCGGGACAGGGGAAGATACGCAGTATTTT
>.|TRBJ2-5|TRBV18|.
CASSPPARGETQYF
TGTGCCAGCTCACCACCGGCCAGGGGAGAGACCCAGTACTTC
>.|TRBJ2-7|TRBV6-8|many
CASSYSKGYMFYEQYF
TGTGCCAGCAGTTACTCGAAGGGGTACATGTTCTACGAGCAGTACTTC
>.|TRBJ2-7|TRBV5-1|.
CASSLQGPSYEQYF
TGCGCCAGCAGCTTGCAGGGACCCTCCTACGAGCAGTACTTC
>.|TRBJ1-1|TRBV6-8|few
CASSKTGAMNTEAFF
TGTGCCAGCAGCAAAACCGGGGCAATGAACACTGAAGCTTTCTTT
>.|TRBJ2-3|TRBV9|few
CASSAGNYGGTDTQYF
TGTGCCAGCAGCGCGGGGAATTACGGGGGCACAGATACGCAGTATTTT
>.|TRBJ2-7|TRBV19|.
CASSIGARQSPYEQYF
TGTGCCAGTAGTATAGGGGCGAGACAGTCCCCCTACGAGCAGTACTTC
>.|TRBJ1-3|TRBV11-3|few
CASSTLGPSGNTIYF
TGTGCCAGCAGCACCCTTGGGCCCTCTGGAAACACCATATATTTT
>TRBD1|TRBJ2-2|TRBV11-3|few
CASSTSDRGRATGELFF
TGTGCCAGCAGCACATCAGACAGGGGGCGCGCCACCGGGGAGCTGTTTTTT
>.|TRBJ1-5|TRBV28|few
CASSLNVGGGQPQHF
TGTGCCAGCAGCCTCAACGTAGGGGGAGGACAGCCCCAGCATTTT
>.|TRBJ2-7|TRBV6-7|.
CASSAHYEQYF
TGTGCCAGCAGCGCTCATTACGAGCAGTACTTC
>.|TRBJ2-7|TRBV7-6|few
CASSLENLHYEQYF
TGTGCCAGCAGCTTAGAGAATCTGCACTACGAGCAGTACTTC
>TRBD1|TRBJ2-7|TRBV11-3|medium-sized
CASSIGTGVGEQYF
TGTGCCAGCAGCATCGGGACAGGGGTTGGGGAGCAGTACTTC
>.|TRBJ2-1|TRBV19|few
CASSTAGTAGNEQFF
TGTGCCAGTAGTACCGCCGGGACCGCGGGTAATGAGCAGTTCTTC
>.|TRBJ2-3|TRBV19|.
CASSIGPSTDTQYF
TGTGCCAGTAGTATTGGCCCATCCACAGATACGCAGTATTTT
>.|TRBJ2-1|TRBV30|.
CAWSSTKEFGEQFF
TGTGCCTGGAGTTCGACTAAGGAGTTCGGTGAGCAGTTCTTC
>.|TRBJ2-2|TRBV19|.
CASSRRNTGELFF
TGTGCCAGTAGTAGGAGGAACACCGGGGAGCTGTTTTTT
>.|TRBJ2-7|TRBV5-1|.
CASSGGDRNFYEQYF
TGCGCCAGCAGCGGGGGGGACAGAAACTTCTACGAGCAGTACTTC
>.|TRBJ1-1|TRBV19|.
CASSIGRWTEAFF
TGTGCCAGTAGTATAGGGAGGTGGACTGAAGCTTTCTTT
>.|TRBJ2-1|TRBV28|.
CASSYSSSYNEQFF
TGTGCCAGCAGTTACTCGAGCTCCTACAATGAGCAGTTCTTC
>TRBD1|TRBJ1-1|TRBV6-8|medium-sized
CASSQGTGGAGEAFF
TGTGCCAGCAGTCAGGGGACAGGGGGCGCGGGTGAAGCTTTCTTT
>.|TRBJ2-7|TRBV6-8|few
CASSIQGGVYGTTYAQYF
TGTGCCAGCAGTATCCAGGGGGGGGTATATGGGACTACCTACGCGCAGTACTTC
>.|TRBJ2-1|TRBV29-1|.
CSVGMGGIDEQFF
TGCAGCGTCGGGATGGGCGGGATCGATGAGCAGTTCTTC
>.|TRBJ2-6|TRBV28|.
CASSLKIRGGNVLTF
TGTGCCAGCAGTTTAAAGATTAGGGGGGGTAACGTCCTGACTTTC
>TRBD2|TRBJ2-2|TRBV11-3|medium-sized
CASSQVLTSYNGELFF
TGTGCCAGCAGCCAAGTCCTGACTAGCTATAACGGGGAGCTGTTTTTT
>.|TRBJ2-3|TRBV11-3|medium-sized
CASSLSRGSTDTQYF
TGTGCCAGCAGCTTAAGCAGGGGAAGCACAGATACGCAGTATTTT
>.|TRBJ1-5|TRBV7-4|.
CASSFGMGPLNQPQHF
TGTGCCAGCAGCTTTGGAATGGGCCCGCTGAATCAGCCCCAGCATTTT
>.|TRBJ2-5|TRBV30|.
CAWTVFGETQYF
TGTGCCTGGACGGTTTTTGGAGAGACCCAGTACTTC